This T cell receptor beta chain was captured by sequencing in a study of OX40 agonist ivuxolimab in advanced cancers. General study points: The CD4+ and CD8+ T cells in the blood had expanded clonally by week 6 at 0.1 to 3.0 mg/kg.

Concerning this clone: The antigen is undetermined.

Profiled with immunoSEQ multiplex PCR; TCRdb holds only in-frame clones, not every one. The sample lists under 45,000 clones, about 81% occurring once. The V segment lost 3 bases and the J segment 4 bases; nucleotides outside the gene matches: 9. The CDR3 is made up of 16 amino acids. Germline loops: CDR1 SGHAT, CDR2 FQNNGV. The sequence was obtained from an adult with an advanced solid tumor such as melanoma, head and neck, liver or kidney cancer. This specimen consisted of CD4+ or CD8+ T cells sorted from blood, obtained in a trial of the OX40 agonist ivuxolimab. V usage is TRBV11-2 and J usage is TRBJ2-1, with 7 positions matching TRBD2. The CDR3 DNA is TGTGCCAGCAGCTTTAGTTCGAGCGGGATGTACAATGAGCAGTTCTTC. Protein product: CASSFSSSGMYNEQFF.